This T cell receptor (beta chain) was documented in a study of shared clonotypes between healthy human individuals (dated by TCRdb to 2020 to 2021). Turning to the overall study: Three men and a couple of women, aged 18 to 49 years, made up the cohort. For each donor, CD4 naive and CD4 memory were each run on three plates, CD8 naive on two plates, and CD8 memory on one plate. The study deeply sequenced blood TCR repertoires of 5 or 6 healthy adults to estimate repertoire size and the extent of clonotype sharing between individuals. To increase sequencing depth and limit assay-specific biases, TCR repertoire library preparation and sequencing were carried out by different laboratories using diverse techniques. Between about 0.85 and 9.5 billion PBMCs per donor were obtained by leukapheresis.

General conclusions and limits of the study: Sampling was restricted to blood, and TCR repertoires in tissues likely differ from the TCR repertoires found in blood. Rarefaction of sorted-subset datasets indicated incomplete sequencing despite the large sequencing depth. Pairwise subsampling indicated that sequencing depth was expected to affect the degree of clonotype sharing among donors. Larger estimated clonotype richness was generally found for naive subsets than for memory subsets. Sharing across four donors was observed for 5% to 6.5% of naive CD4, 3% to 3.5% of naive CD8, 2% to 2.5% of memory CD4, and over 0.3% of memory CD8 clonotypes. Because the study included a small number of donors, the genetic and exposure-history diversity represented was limited. Clonotypes shared by all four sorted-subset donors showed higher generation probabilities than non-shared clonotypes.

Notes on this clone: No antigen is known for it. No much larger clonotype is one base removed from it; base qualities were not supplied.

Donors were healthy HIV-negative adults with no recently reported acute infections or vaccinations. All donors were Caucasian adults living in Nashville, Tennessee, USA. CD4+ T cells were enriched by magnetic negative selection, after which naive cells were positively selected on CD45RA and the negative fraction was taken as the memory subset. Blood was obtained by leukapheresis, after which PBMCs were separated by Ficoll-Histopaque density gradient centrifugation and cryopreserved in liquid nitrogen vapor phase. Analytical flow cytometry was used to check the purity and quantity of each magnetically sorted T cell population. Genomic DNA was isolated from each sorted fraction and quantified by UV absorbance on a Nanodrop 2000c. From the germline V gene, CDR1 is SGHTA and CDR2 is FQGNSA. From its cysteine to its phenylalanine, the CDR3 spans 16 amino acids. CDR3 DNA is the only sequence kept; it has 48 bases, read in frame from the first base. The trim is 2 bases for V and 6 bases for J, with a gap of 17 bases between the germline ends.

Using the deep immunoSEQ assay, multiplex PCR amplified TCR CDR3 regions from genomic DNA. For each cell subset, the extracted genomic DNA was distributed evenly across all wells of several immunoSEQ 96-well plates, and each plate served as one replicate. For sorted subsets, each replicate PCR was loaded with around 200 ng genomic DNA, equivalent to about 30,000 T cell genomes. The purified libraries were quantified using a Qubit 3.0 fluorometer, sized with a Bioanalyzer 2100, and then quantified again using the KAPA Library Quantification kit. Each immunoSEQ 96-well plate was sequenced on its own single-read 150-cycle Illumina NextSeq 550 flow cell. The original pipeline was this. Because only junctional sequences without quality scores were contained in the immunoSEQ output, filtering matching that applied to full-length reads could not be performed. To assign V/J genes and CDR3, sequences were annotated using PyIR, a Python wrapper for IgBLAST v1.9, with IMGT germline references. Reads were removed for weak V/J assignments (E-value above 1e-6), missing CDR3, stop codons, out-of-frame junctions, or ambiguous translated residues. V3J clonotypes were defined as sequences sharing an identical inferred V gene, J gene, and CDR3 amino acid sequence. The percentage overlap between two repertoires was calculated by dividing the number of shared unique clonotypes by the size of the smaller repertoire. Repertoire richness was assessed with RTK rarefaction, the Chao1 estimator, and Recon v2.1 estimates of unobserved clonotypes. OLGA was used to compute generation probabilities for all TCRbeta clonotypes that the gDNA method yielded from a few donors. As stored in TCRdb, this immuneACCESS dataset retains in-frame rearrangements with V and J assigned. A fraction of the clones does not appear; measured against another copy, unresolved V genes explain less than half of the discrepancy, and the remainder lacks a known reason. The V and J calls and clone size were taken over from that table, and D and trimming were inferred from the DNA. Here the sample has roughly 1,000,000 clones; 78% occur a single time. The ten largest account for approximately 0.52% of the sample.

The sequenced sample was memory CD4+ T cells from PBMCs. The cell subset or site label here, explained by the study, means: CD45RA-negative fraction. Recombination connected TRBV7-2 to TRBJ2-1, with TRBD1 perhaps the D gene, on 5 matching bases. This receptor was taken from a man aged 18-30 years in good health. Some clones in this sample may be carry-over from other donors' samples. The CDR3 protein sequence reads: CASSLPRQGSSNEQFF. The sequence in DNA is TGTGCCAGCAGCTTACCGCGCCAGGGCTCATCCAATGAGCAGTTCTTC. Reference TRBV7-2 and TRBJ2-1 genes cover what lies past the CDR3, so the full variable domain is GAGVSQSPSNKVTEKGKDVELRCDPISGHTALYWYRQSLGQGLEFLIYFQGNSAPDKSGLPSDRFSAERTGGSVSTLTIQRTQQEDSAVYLCASSLPRQGSSNEQFFGPGTRLTVL.